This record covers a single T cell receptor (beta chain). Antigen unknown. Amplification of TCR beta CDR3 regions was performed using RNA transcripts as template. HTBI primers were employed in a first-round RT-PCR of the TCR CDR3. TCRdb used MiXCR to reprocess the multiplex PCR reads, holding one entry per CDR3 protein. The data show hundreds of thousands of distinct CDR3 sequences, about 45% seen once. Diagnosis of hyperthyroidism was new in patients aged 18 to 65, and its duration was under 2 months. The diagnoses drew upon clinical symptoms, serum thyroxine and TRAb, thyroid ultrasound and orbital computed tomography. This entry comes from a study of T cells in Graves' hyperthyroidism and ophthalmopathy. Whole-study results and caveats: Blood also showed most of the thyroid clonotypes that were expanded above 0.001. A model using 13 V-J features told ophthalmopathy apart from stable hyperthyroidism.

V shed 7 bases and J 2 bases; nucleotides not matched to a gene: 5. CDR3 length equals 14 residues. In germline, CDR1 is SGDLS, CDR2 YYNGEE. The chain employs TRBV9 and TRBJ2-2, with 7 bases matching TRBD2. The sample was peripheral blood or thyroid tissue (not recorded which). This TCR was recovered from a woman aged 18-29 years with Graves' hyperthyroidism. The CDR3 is CASEASGNTGELFF. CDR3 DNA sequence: TGTGCCAGCGAGGCTAGCGGTAACACCGGGGAGCTGTTTTTT.